This TCR beta chain was retrieved from a study of control samples from healthy donors and cancer patients. Repertoires were generated with immunoSEQ multiplex PCR, while TCRdb's copy carries only in-frame clones and drops some. The sample lists around 120,000 clones; about nine tenths were seen once. Trimming removed 5 bases from V and 4 bases from J; junction bases left unmatched: 8. CDR3 size: 16 residues. The V gene's germline CDR1 is SGHAT and CDR2 FQNNGV. This TCR was recovered from a man aged 35-49 years in good health. The sequenced sample was blood. The chain carries TRBV11-2 and TRBJ2-5, with 12 bases lining up with TRBD2. CDR3 sequence: CASSPPSGGAGETQYF. CDR3 in DNA: TGTGCCAGCAGCCCCCCTAGCGGGGGGGCCGGAGAGACCCAGTACTTC.